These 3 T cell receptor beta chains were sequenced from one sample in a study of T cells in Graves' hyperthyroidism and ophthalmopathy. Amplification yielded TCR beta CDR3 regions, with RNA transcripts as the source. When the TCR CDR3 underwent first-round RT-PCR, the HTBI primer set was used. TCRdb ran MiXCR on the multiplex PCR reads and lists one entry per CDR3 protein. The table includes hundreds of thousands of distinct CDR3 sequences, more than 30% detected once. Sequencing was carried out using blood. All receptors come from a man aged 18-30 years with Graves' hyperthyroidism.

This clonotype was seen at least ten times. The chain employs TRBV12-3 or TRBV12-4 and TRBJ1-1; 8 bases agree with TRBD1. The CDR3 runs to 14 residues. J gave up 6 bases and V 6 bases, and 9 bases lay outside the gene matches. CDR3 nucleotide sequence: TGTGCCAGCAGGTTAACAGGGGGAGGACCTGAAGCTTTCTTT. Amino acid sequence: CASRLTGGGPEAFF.

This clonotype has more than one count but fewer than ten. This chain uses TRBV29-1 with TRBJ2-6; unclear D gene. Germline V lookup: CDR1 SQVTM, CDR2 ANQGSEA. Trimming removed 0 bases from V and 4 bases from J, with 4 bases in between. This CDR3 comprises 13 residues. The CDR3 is CSVEDQGANVLTF. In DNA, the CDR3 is TGCAGCGTTGAAGATCAGGGGGCCAACGTCCTGACTTTC.

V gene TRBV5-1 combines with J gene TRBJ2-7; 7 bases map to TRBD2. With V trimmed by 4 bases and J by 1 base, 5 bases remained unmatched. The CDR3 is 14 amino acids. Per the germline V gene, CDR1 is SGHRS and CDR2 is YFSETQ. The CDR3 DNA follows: TGCGCCAGCAGCAGGAGCGGGGAGTCCTACGAGCAGTACTTC. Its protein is CASSRSGESYEQYF.